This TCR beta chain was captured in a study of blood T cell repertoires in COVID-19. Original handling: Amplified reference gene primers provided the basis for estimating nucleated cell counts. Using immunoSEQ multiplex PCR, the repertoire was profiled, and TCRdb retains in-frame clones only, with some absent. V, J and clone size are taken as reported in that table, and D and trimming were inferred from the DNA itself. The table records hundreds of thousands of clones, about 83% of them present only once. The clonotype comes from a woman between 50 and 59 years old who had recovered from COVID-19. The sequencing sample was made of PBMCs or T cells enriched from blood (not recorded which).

CDR3 coding DNA: TGTGCCAGCAGCTCCGCCGGGACAGCTAACTATGGCTACACCTTC. Protein product: CASSSAGTANYGYTF. The genes are TRBV7-3 and TRBJ1-2; TRBD1 matches 7 bases. This CDR3 contains 15 residues. The junction had 5 bases not matched to a gene; V was cut back by 4 bases and J by 0 bases. Germline CDR1 and CDR2: SGHTA and FQGTGA.